The subject of this entry is one TCR beta chain. There are 15 residues in the CDR3. Germline lookup yields CDR1 DFQATT and CDR2 SNEGSKA (reference sequence). Trimming shortened V by 1 base and J by 0 bases, and 12 bases separated the two germline ends. TCRdb used MiXCR to reprocess the RACE reads, holding one entry per CDR3 protein. The sample carries 35,000 to 45,000 distinct CDR3 sequences, 9.5% to 15% recorded once. This sample was included in a study of human T cells and chemical hapten exposure. Stated time point: patch test 3, about 24 weeks after DPC sensitization. Treatment meaning: therapeutic diphenylcyclopropenone sensitization with weekly scalp DPC. Total RNA was isolated from unfractionated whole blood.

The chain links TRBV20-1 to TRBJ1-1; D call uncertain. This receptor was obtained from a woman between 40 and 50 years old with alopecia areata. Some clones in this sample may be carry-over from other donors' samples. The sequencing used whole blood, collected in connection with sensitization to the hapten diphenylcyclopropenone (DPC). CDR3 nucleotides: TGCAGTGCTAGAGGGAGACCGCTTATGAACACTGAAGCTTTCTTT. It encodes CSARGRPLMNTEAFF.